This T cell receptor (beta chain) was profiled in a study of regulatory T cells in long-lasting Graves disease. Time point defined: newly diagnosed GD, antithyroid drugs for less than 3 months. There was RNA extracted from PBMCs, and the TCR library was made from it. American Thyroid Association guidelines defined Graves' disease diagnosis. This clonotype was counted only a few times. CDR1 and CDR2 (germline): DFQATT, SNEGSKA (reference sequence). The CDR3 runs 14 residues. Arm-PCR of CDR3 regions with iRepertoire HTBI primers generated TCR beta libraries. TCRdb called the multiplex PCR reads again in MiXCR, with one record for every CDR3 protein. Found here are 560,000 or so distinct CDR3 sequences, about 16% of them singletons; the top ten hold approximately 12%. The same data also contributed to another study, on T cells in Graves' hyperthyroidism and ophthalmopathy.

The sequenced sample was peripheral blood mononuclear cells (PBMCs), obtained at new diagnosis, from a patient treated with antithyroid drugs. The gene calls are TRBV20-1 and TRBJ2-3; D may correspond to TRBD1 or TRBD2 (5 bases each). The J call is in doubt because the DNA end fits TRBJ2-5 better. The receptor comes from a young man with Graves disease. CDR3 bases: TGCAGTGCTAGCGGTGACATGGGACGGGAGACCCAGTACTTC. Residues: CSASGDMGRETQYF.